The clone carrying this TCR beta chain was counted between two and nine times. Antigen unknown. MiXCR, applied by TCRdb to the 5' RACE reads, yields one record per CDR3 protein. The table records 150,000 to 200,000 distinct CDR3 sequences, about an eighth of them present only once. This sample is drawn from a study of CD8 T cells in ankylosing spondylitis. Points from the study as a whole: The clones that were linked to disease were reported to be significantly enriched in matched synovial fluid samples from ankylosing spondylitis patients. Clones linked to the disease showed a CD8+ phenotype. They occurred at relatively low frequencies in peripheral blood.

Looked up from germline, CDR1 is LGHNA and CDR2 is YSLEER. The CDR3 spans 15 residues. V shed 0 bases and J shed 0 bases, with 6 bases lying between them. The sequenced sample consisted of blood, either unsorted or a sorted T cell fraction (not recorded which). The chain uses TRBV4-3 and TRBJ2-1; D is unclear. The TCR sequence derives from a female donor with ankylosing spondylitis or in good health (not recorded which). The CDR3, as DNA: TGCGCCAGCAGCCAAGATACCTACTCCTACAATGAGCAGTTCTTC. Protein product: CASSQDTYSYNEQFF.